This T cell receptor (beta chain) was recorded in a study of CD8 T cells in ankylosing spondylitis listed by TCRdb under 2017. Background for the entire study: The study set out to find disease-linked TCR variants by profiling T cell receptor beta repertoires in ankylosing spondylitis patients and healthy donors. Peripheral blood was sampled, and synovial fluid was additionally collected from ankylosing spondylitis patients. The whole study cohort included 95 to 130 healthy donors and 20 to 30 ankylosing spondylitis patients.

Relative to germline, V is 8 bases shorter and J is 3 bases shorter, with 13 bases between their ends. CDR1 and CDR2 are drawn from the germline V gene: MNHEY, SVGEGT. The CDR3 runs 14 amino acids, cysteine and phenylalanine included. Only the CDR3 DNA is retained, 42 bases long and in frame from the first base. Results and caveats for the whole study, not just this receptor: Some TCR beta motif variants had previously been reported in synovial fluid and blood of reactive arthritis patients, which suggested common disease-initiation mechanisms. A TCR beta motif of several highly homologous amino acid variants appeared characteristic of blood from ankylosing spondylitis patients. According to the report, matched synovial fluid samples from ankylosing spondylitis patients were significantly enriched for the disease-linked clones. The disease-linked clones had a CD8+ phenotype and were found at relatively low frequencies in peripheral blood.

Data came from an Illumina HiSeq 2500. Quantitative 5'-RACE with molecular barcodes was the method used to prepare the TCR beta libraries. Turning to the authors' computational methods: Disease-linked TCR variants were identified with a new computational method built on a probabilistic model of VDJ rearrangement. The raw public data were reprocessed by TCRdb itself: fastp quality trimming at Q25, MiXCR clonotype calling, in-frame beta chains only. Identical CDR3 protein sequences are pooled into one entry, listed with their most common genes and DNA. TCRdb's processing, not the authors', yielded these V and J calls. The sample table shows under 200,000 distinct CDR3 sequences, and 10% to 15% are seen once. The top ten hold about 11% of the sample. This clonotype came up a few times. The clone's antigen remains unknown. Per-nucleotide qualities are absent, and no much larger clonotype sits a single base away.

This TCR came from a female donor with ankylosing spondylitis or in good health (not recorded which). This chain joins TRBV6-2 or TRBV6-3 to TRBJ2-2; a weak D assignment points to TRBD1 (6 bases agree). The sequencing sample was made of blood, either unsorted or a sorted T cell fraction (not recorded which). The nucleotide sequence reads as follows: TGTGCCAGCCAGGGGAGAGCGGACACCGGGGAGCTGTTTTTT. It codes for CASQGRADTGELFF.